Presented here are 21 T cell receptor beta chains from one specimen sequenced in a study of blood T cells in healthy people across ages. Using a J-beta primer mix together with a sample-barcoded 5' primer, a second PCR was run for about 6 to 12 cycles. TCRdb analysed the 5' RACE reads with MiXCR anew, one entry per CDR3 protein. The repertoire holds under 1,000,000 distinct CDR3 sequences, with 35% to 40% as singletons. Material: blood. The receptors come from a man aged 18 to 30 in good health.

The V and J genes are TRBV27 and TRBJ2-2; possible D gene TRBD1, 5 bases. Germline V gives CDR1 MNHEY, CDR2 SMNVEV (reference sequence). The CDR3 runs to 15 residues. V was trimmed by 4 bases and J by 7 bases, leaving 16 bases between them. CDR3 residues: CASSSGRTWHGELFF. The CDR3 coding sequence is TGTGCCAGCAGTTCCGGACGGACATGGCACGGGGAGCTGTTTTTT.

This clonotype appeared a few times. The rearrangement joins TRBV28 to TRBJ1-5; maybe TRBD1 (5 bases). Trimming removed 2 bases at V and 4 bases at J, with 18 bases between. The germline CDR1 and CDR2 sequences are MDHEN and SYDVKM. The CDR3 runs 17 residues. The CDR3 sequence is CASSLGRSAGLNQPQHF. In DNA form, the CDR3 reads TGTGCCAGCAGTTTAGGCAGGTCGGCAGGGCTGAATCAGCCCCAGCATTTT.

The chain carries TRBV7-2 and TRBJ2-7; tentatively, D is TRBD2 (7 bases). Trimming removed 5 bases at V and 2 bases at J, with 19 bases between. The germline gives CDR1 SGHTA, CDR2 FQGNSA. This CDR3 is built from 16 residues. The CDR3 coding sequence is TGTGCCAGCAGCCCTAGGGGAGGGGGACCGACCTACGAGCAGTACTTC. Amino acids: CASSPRGGGPTYEQYF.

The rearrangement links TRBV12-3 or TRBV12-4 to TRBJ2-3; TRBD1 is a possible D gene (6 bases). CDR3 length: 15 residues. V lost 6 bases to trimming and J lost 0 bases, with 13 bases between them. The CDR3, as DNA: TGTGCCAGCAGCGTGGGGGCAGATAGCACAGATACGCAGTATTTT. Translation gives CASSVGADSTDTQYF.

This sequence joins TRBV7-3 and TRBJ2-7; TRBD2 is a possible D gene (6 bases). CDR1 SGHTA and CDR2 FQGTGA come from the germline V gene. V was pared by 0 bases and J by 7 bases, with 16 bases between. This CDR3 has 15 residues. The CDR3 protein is CASSLTSGLSNEQYF. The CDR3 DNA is TGTGCCAGCAGCTTAACTAGCGGTTTGTCCAATGAGCAGTACTTC. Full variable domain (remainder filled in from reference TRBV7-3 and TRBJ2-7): GAGVSQTPSNKVTEKGKYVELRCDPISGHTALYWYRQSLGQGPEFLIYFQGTGAADDSGLPNDRFFAVRPEGSVSTLKIQRTERGDSAVYLCASSLTSGLSNEQYFGPGTRLTVT.

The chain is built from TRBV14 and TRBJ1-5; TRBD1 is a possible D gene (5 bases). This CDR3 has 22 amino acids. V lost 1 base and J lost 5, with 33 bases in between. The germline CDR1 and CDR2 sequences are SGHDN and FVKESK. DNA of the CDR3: TGTGCCAGCAGCCAAGCTCCGACCTTCCGAGGGTTAGTTCGGGGACCCTATCAGCCCCAGCATTTT. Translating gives CASSQAPTFRGLVRGPYQPQHF.

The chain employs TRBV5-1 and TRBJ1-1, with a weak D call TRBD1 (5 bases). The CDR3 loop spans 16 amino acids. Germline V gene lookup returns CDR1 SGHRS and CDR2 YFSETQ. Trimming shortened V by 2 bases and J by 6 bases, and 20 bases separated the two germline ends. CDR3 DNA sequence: TGCGCCAGCAGCTTTTCCCCGGGGGGGATCGGGGCTGAAGCTTTCTTT. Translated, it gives CASSFSPGGIGAEAFF.

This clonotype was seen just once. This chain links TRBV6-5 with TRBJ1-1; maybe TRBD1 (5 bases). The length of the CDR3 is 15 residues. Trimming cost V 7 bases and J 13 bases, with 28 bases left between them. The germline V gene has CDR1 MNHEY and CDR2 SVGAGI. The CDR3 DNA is TGTGCCAGCAACATCAATGAGGGGCCGACTAGAATTGTTTTCTTT. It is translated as CASNINEGPTRIVFF.

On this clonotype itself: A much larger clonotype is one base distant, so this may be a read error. In DNA, the CDR3 is TGTGCCAGCAGTCCGACCCGCTCGGGCGAGCAGTTCTTC. Amino acids: CASSPTRSGEQFF. The J gene is TRBJ2-1, the V gene TRBV6-2 or TRBV6-3; D unresolved. V was clipped by 5 bases and J by 10 bases, with 15 bases between them. CDR3 length: 13 amino acids. CDR1 MNHEY and CDR2 SVGEGT come from the germline V gene.

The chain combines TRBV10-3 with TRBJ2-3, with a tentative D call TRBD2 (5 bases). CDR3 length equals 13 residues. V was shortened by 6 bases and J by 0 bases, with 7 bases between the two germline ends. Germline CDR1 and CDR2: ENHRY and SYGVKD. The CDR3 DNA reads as TGTGCCATCAGCAGGACTAGCACAGATACGCAGTATTTT. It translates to CAISRTSTDTQYF.

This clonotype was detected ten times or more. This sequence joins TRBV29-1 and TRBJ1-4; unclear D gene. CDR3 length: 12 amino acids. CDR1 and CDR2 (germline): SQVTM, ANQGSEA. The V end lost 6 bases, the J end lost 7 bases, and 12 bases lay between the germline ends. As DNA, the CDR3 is TGCAGCGTGGCGCGGTCTGGTGAAAAACTGTTTTTT. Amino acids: CSVARSGEKLFF.

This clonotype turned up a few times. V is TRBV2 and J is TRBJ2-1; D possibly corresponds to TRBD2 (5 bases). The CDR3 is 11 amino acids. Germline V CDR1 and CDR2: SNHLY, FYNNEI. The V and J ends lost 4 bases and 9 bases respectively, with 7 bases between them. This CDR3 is CASSAGGEQFF. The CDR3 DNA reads TGTGCCAGCAGTGCAGGAGGTGAGCAGTTCTTC.

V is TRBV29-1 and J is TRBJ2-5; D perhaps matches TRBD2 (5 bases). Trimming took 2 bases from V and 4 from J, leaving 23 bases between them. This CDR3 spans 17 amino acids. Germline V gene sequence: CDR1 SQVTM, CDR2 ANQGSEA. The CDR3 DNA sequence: TGCAGCGTTGAATGTTTGGTTTTGGGAGTTGGGCCAGAGACCCAGTACTTC. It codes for CSVECLVLGVGPETQYF.

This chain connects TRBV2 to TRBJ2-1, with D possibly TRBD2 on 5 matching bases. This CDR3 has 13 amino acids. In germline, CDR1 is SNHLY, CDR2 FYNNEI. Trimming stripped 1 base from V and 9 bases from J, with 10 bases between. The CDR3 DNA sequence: TGTGCCAGCAGTGAAGGCCTCCTAGCTGAGCAGTTCTTC. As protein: CASSEGLLAEQFF.

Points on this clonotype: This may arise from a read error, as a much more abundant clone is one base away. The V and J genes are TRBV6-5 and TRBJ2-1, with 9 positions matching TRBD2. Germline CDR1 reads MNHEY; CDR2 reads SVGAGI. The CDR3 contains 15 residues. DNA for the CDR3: TGTGCCGGCAGTTACTCGACTAGCGGCCACAATGAGCAGTTCTTC. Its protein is CAGSYSTSGHNEQFF.

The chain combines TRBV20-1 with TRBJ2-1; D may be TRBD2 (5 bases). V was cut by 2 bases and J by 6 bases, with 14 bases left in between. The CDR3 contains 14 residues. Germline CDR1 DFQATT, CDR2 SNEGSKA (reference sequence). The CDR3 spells CSARRSGSGNEQFF. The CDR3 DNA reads TGCAGTGCTAGAAGGTCGGGGTCCGGCAATGAGCAGTTCTTC.

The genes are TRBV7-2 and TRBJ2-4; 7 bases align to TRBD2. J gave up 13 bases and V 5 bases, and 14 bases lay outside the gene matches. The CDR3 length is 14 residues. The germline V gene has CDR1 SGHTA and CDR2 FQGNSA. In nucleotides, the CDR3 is TGTGCCAGCAGCCTAGGGAGGGTCCACATTGAGCAGTACTTC. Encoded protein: CASSLGRVHIEQYF.

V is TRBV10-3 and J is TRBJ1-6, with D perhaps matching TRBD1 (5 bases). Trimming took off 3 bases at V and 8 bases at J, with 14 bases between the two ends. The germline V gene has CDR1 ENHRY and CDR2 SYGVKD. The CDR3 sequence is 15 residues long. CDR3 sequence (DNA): TGTGCCATCAGTGAATGGTCCAGGGAGGATTCACCCCTCCACTTT. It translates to CAISEWSREDSPLHF.

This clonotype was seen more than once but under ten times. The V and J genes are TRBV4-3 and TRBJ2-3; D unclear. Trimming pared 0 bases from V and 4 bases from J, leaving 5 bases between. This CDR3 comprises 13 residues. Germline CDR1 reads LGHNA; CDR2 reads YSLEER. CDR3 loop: CASSQELADTQYF. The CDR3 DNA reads TGCGCCAGCAGCCAAGAGTTGGCAGATACGCAGTATTTT.

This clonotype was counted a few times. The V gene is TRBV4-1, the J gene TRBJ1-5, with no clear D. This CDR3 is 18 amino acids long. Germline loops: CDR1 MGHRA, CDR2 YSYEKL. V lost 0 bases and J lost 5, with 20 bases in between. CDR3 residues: CASSQDVKAAAPYQPQHF. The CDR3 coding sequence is TGCGCCAGCAGCCAAGATGTTAAGGCAGCCGCGCCGTATCAGCCCCAGCATTTT.

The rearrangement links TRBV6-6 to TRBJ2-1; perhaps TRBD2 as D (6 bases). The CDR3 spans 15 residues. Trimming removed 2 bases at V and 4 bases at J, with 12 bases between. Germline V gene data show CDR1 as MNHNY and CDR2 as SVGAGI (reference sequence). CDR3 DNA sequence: TGTGCCAGCAGTTACCGGGACGGACTATACAATGAGCAGTTCTTC. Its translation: CASSYRDGLYNEQFF.